Below, 2 T cell receptor beta chains from the same sample are listed, as sequenced in a study of shared clonotypes between healthy human individuals. Profiling relied on immunoSEQ multiplex PCR, and the TCRdb table lists in-frame clones only, not all of them. The table has around 2,000,000 clones, roughly 95% seen once; the top ten hold 0.9% to 1.4%. As defined, naive CD8 cells were CD45RO-negative and positively selected for CCR7, with terminally differentiated effector memory CD45RA+ cells excluded. The source material was naive CD8+ T cells sorted from blood. The origin of the receptors is a man between 18 and 35 years old in good health.

The rearrangement links TRBV4-1 to TRBJ1-6, with D unclear. Trimming stripped 1 base from V and 13 bases from J, with 14 bases between. The CDR3 length is 14 residues. CDR1 and CDR2 (germline): MGHRA, YSYEKL. The CDR3 region has the DNA TGCGCCAGCAGCCAAGTAGATAAGGAGTGGCCCCTCCACTTT. Protein product: CASSQVDKEWPLHF.

The chain is built from TRBV13 and TRBJ1-1, with D possibly TRBD1 on 6 matching bases. The CDR3 consists of 15 residues. Deletions cut 4 bases from V and 4 bases from J, with 16 bases between. Germline CDR1 reads PRHDT; CDR2 reads FYEKMQ (reference sequence). Written as DNA, the CDR3 is TGTGCCAGCAGCTCTGAGGGGGGAAGGGTCACTGAAGCTTTCTTT. Amino acids: CASSSEGGRVTEAFF.